This entry lists 5 T cell receptor beta chains sequenced from one sample in a study of PD-1 blockade in classical Hodgkin lymphoma. The assay was immunoSEQ multiplex PCR, and TCRdb's table has in-frame clones only and misses some. The sample consists of 75,000 to 95,000 clones, approximately 83% of them appearing once. Time point of the sample: cycle 4 day 1 (C4D1), after less than 7 weeks of nivolumab. No patient escaped relapse after autologous stem cell transplantation, and brentuximab vedotin exposure varied. Sequences were derived from peripheral blood mononuclear cells (PBMCs), sampled before the fourth cycle of nivolumab. These receptor sequences come from a human donor with classical Hodgkin lymphoma.

The J gene is TRBJ2-3, the V gene TRBV29-1, with a tentative D call TRBD1 (6 bases). Trimming removed 3 bases from V and 2 bases from J, with 15 bases in between. The CDR3 loop spans 15 amino acids. Germline CDR1 SQVTM, CDR2 ANQGSEA. CDR3 sequence reads: CSVDGVQGPTDTQYF. In DNA form, the CDR3 reads TGCAGCGTTGATGGGGTACAGGGCCCCACAGATACGCAGTATTTT.

The rearrangement links TRBV4-2 to TRBJ2-2, with D maybe TRBD2 (5 bases). V was shortened by 0 bases and J by 5 bases, with 10 bases between the two germline ends. This CDR3 is built from 15 residues. The V gene's germline CDR1 is LGHNA and CDR2 YNFKEQ. The CDR3 here is CASSQDFLATGELFF. DNA of the CDR3: TGTGCCAGCAGCCAAGATTTCCTAGCAACCGGGGAGCTGTTTTTT.

The gene calls are TRBV7-7 and TRBJ2-7; 7 bases align to TRBD1. After removal of 4 bases from V and 2 bases from J, the junction contained 8 bases not matched to a gene. The CDR3 runs to 15 residues. Per germline, CDR1 SSHAT and CDR2 FNYEAQ (reference sequence). The CDR3 spells CASSSYTGQPYEQYF. The DNA for the CDR3 is TGTGCCAGCAGCTCATACACGGGACAGCCCTACGAGCAGTACTTC.

The V call is TRBV6-5, the J call TRBJ1-5; D not resolved. CDR1 MNHEY and CDR2 SVGAGI come from the germline V gene. The V end lost 6 bases, the J end lost 4 bases, and 13 bases lay between the germline ends. CDR3 length: 14 amino acids. CDR3: CASRDGRGNQPQHF. CDR3 sequence (DNA): TGTGCCAGCAGGGACGGACGAGGAAATCAGCCCCAGCATTTT.

This clone was counted once. Other DNA sequences of this sample code for an identical CDR3. This chain connects TRBV7-9 to TRBJ2-1; 7 bases align to TRBD2. The CDR3 is 15 residues long. V gave up 5 bases and J gave up 3 bases; unmatched junction bases: 7. Germline V gene sequence: CDR1 SEHNR, CDR2 FQNEAQ (reference sequence). The CDR3 region is CASSPRLADYNEQFF. The CDR3 bases are TGTGCCAGCAGCCCTCGGCTAGCGGACTACAATGAGCAGTTCTTC.